Following are 18 T cell receptor beta chains from one sample sequenced in a study of CD8+CD57+ T cells in acquired aplastic anemia (dated by TCRdb to 2017 to 2018). The instrument given in TCRdb is Illumina HiSeq 2000. Genomic DNA was used as template for profiling of TCR beta VDJ combinations and CDR3 sequences. The public sequencing data were trimmed at Q25 with fastp and processed into clonotypes with MiXCR by TCRdb, which kept only in-frame beta chains. A single entry per CDR3 protein holds the most common genes and DNA from its merged rows. The sample data list 260,000 or so distinct CDR3 sequences, and approximately 82% of these were observed just once. The ten largest clonotypes hold about two fifths of the sample. Flow cytometry had shown CD8+CD57+ cell expansion in the patients selected for sequencing. Sequencing input: sorted CD4+, CD8+, or CD8+CD57+ T cells (not recorded which) from PBMCs. The receptors were gathered from a human donor with aplastic anemia.

To note about this clonotype: One junction end does not reproduce the germline sequence, and a read error may be involved. The chain links TRBV13 to TRBJ1-5, with unresolved D. CDR3 length: 15 residues. From germline, CDR1 is PRHDT and CDR2 FYEKMQ (reference sequence). This CDR3 is CASSLPYSHTLPQSF. The DNA of the CDR3 is TGTGCCAGCAGCCTACCCTATAGCCACACTCTGCCCCAGAGCTTT.

V usage is TRBV9 and J usage is TRBJ2-7, with D possibly called TRBD1 or TRBD2 (7 bases each). The germline V and J ends were trimmed by 4 bases and 2 bases, with 25 bases remaining between them. Germline V gene data show CDR1 as SGDLS and CDR2 as YYNGEE. The CDR3 sequence is 18 residues long. The CDR3 DNA sequence: TGTGCCAGCAGCTCTCGGGGGGACAGCCGCGATCAGCCCTACGAGCAGTACGTC. This encodes CASSSRGDSRDQPYEQYV.

For this clonotype: The junction and the germline gene differ at one end; a read error may be behind it. The chain joins TRBV7-3 to TRBJ2-5, with D perhaps TRBD2 (5 bases). This CDR3 spans 14 amino acids. Germline CDR1 is SGHTA and CDR2 is FQGTGA. The CDR3 nucleotides read TGTGCCAGCAGCTATATAGACGGGAACACCGGGGAGCTGTTC. It is translated as CASSYIDGNTGELF. Looking up the rest from reference TRBV7-3 and TRBJ2-5 gives the full variable domain: GAGVSQTPSNKVTEKGKYVELRCDPISGHTALYWYRQSLGQGPEFLIYFQGTGAADDSGLPNDRFFAVRPEGSVSTLKIQRTERGDSAVYLCASSYIDGNTGELFGPGTRLLVL.

This sequence joins TRBV19 and TRBJ1-1, with D tentatively TRBD1 (6 bases). The V gene's germline CDR1 is LNHDA and CDR2 SQIVND (reference sequence). V was cut by 3 bases and J by 8 bases, with 13 bases left in between. The CDR3 consists of 13 residues. The CDR3, as DNA: TGTGCCAGTAGTATGTCAGGGGTTGGGGAAGCTTTCTTT. Its translation: CASSMSGVGEAFF.

This chain joins TRBV9 and TRBJ2-5; 9 bases fit TRBD2. V lost 7 bases, J lost 6 bases, and 13 bases stayed unmatched. The CDR3 totals 15 residues. Germline loops: CDR1 SGDLS, CDR2 YYNGEE. The CDR3 nucleotides are TGTGCCAGCGGTTCTAGCGGGACTTGGGGGCAGACCCAGTACTTC. It is translated as CASGSSGTWGQTQYF.

The rearrangement links TRBV20-1 to TRBJ2-5, with D perhaps TRBD1 or TRBD2 (6 bases each). This CDR3 contains 14 residues. Trimming took off 3 bases at V and 6 bases at J, with 17 bases between the two ends. Germline values: CDR1 DFQATT, CDR2 SNEGSKA (reference sequence). This chain's CDR3 is CSASGGSAMKTQYF. The CDR3, as DNA: TGCAGTGCTAGCGGGGGCAGCGCCATGAAGACCCAGTACTTC.

The chain couples TRBV2 to TRBJ2-3, with D possibly TRBD2 on 5 matching bases. Trimming left V 8 bases short and J 6 bases short, with 15 bases between. The CDR3 extends over 13 amino acids. Germline values: CDR1 SNHLY, CDR2 FYNNEI. The CDR3 is CASVDGITDTQYF. The CDR3 nucleotides are TGTGCCAGCGTTGACGGGATCACGGATACGCAGTATTTT.

This clonotype was detected ten times or more. The chain carries TRBV4-1 and TRBJ1-2, with D unresolved. The germline V gene has CDR1 MGHRA and CDR2 YSYEKL. Trimming shortened V by 2 bases and J by 6 bases, and 10 bases separated the two germline ends. The CDR3 is made up of 13 amino acids. The CDR3 DNA sequence: TGCGCCAGCAGCCAATCGGGTTTAGATGGCTACACCTTC. Its protein is CASSQSGLDGYTF.

The V call is TRBV2, the J call TRBJ2-3; the match to TRBD1 covers 7 bases. The CDR3 runs 14 residues. Losses at the gene ends were 0 bases for V and 14 bases for J; bases not matched to a gene: 11. Germline V gene lookup returns CDR1 SNHLY and CDR2 FYNNEI. CDR3 amino acids: CASSEATGYAEAYF. The CDR3 nucleotides read TGTGCCAGCAGTGAAGCGACAGGGTACGCTGAAGCGTATTTT.

This chain links TRBV15 with TRBJ2-7; D is possibly TRBD1 or TRBD2 (5 bases each). There are 16 residues in the CDR3. Trimming took off 3 bases at V and 0 bases at J, with 15 bases between the two ends. CDR1 and CDR2 from the germline V gene are LNHNV and YYDKDF (reference sequence). CDR3 region: CATSSPGTSSSYEQYF. The CDR3 nucleotides read TGTGCCACCAGCAGCCCCGGGACCTCGAGCTCCTACGAGCAGTACTTC. The entire variable domain, with the rest obtained from reference TRBV15 and TRBJ2-7, is as follows: DAMVIQNPRYQVTQFGKPVTLSCSQTLNHNVMYWYQQKSSQAPKLLFHYYDKDFNNEADTPDNFQSRRPNTSFCFLDIRSPGLGDTAMYLCATSSPGTSSSYEQYFGPGTRLTVT.

The rearrangement joins TRBV10-2 to TRBJ2-7; D gene uncertain. This CDR3 is built from 12 residues. Germline assignment: CDR1 WSHSY and CDR2 SAAADI. Trimming left V 5 bases short and J 7 bases short, with 12 bases between. CDR3 amino acids: CASSPDGVEQYF. Here the CDR3 DNA reads TGCGCCAGCAGTCCAGACGGCGTAGAGCAGTACTTC.

The chain couples TRBV2 to TRBJ2-1; D assignment may be TRBD1 or TRBD2 (6 bases each). The germline V and J ends were trimmed by 8 bases and 8 bases, with 25 bases remaining between them. There are 16 residues in the CDR3. The germline V gene encodes CDR1 SNHLY and CDR2 FYNNEI. CDR3 bases: TGTGCCAGCGGGGACGGGGGCGGAGACGCTCAGGATGAGCAGTTCTTC. Translated: CASGDGGGDAQDEQFF.

The V call is TRBV9, the J call TRBJ2-1; D gene unclear. With 3 bases removed from V and 11 bases from J, the gap between germline ends came to 15 bases. The CDR3 loop spans 13 amino acids. Germline lookup yields CDR1 SGDLS and CDR2 YYNGEE. The CDR3 nucleotides are TGTGCCAGCAGCGATGGGTCAGTTCATCAGCAGTTCTTC. Residues: CASSDGSVHQQFF.

The rearrangement joins TRBV19 to TRBJ1-2, with TRBD1 matching over 9 bases. Trimming cost V 5 bases and J 2 bases; bases outside gene matches: 6. The CDR3 runs to 15 residues. Looked up from germline, CDR1 is LNHDA and CDR2 is SQIVND (reference sequence). The CDR3 reads CASSPGDRDNYGYTF. The CDR3 region has the DNA TGTGCCAGTAGTCCAGGGGACAGGGACAACTATGGCTACACCTTC.

The chain joins TRBV7-3 to TRBJ2-7; D not resolved. The V end lost 5 bases, the J end lost 2 bases, and 16 bases lay between the germline ends. The CDR3 runs 15 residues. CDR1 SGHTA and CDR2 FQGTGA come from the germline V gene. The CDR3 reads CASSVDVGTPYEQYF. The CDR3 DNA is TGTGCCAGCAGCGTAGACGTCGGAACCCCCTACGAGCAGTACTTC.

V gene TRBV13 combines with J gene TRBJ2-6; tentative D call: TRBD1 (6 bases). Germline loops: CDR1 PRHDT, CDR2 FYEKMQ (reference sequence). The CDR3 has 17 amino acids. V was clipped by 5 bases and J by 4 bases, with 18 bases between them. CDR3 sequence reads: CASSPPQGSYGANVLTF. CDR3 DNA: TGTGCCAGCAGCCCGCCACAGGGTAGCTACGGGGCCAACGTCCTGACTTTC.

This sequence joins TRBV7-6 and TRBJ1-1; D is unclear. Per germline, CDR1 SGHVS and CDR2 FNYEAQ. The V and J ends lost 1 base and 6 bases respectively, with 15 bases between them. The CDR3 consists of 15 residues. CDR3 residues: CASSLDRRGSPEAFF. CDR3 DNA sequence: TGTGCCAGCAGCTTAGATCGGAGAGGGTCACCTGAAGCTTTCTTT.

As to this clonotype: An end of the junction does not agree with germline; a read error may underlie this. This chain joins TRBV7-2 and TRBJ2-3; the D is unclear. The CDR3 is made up of 14 amino acids. Germline CDR1 reads SGHTA; CDR2 reads FQGNSA. DNA for the CDR3: TGTGCCAGCAGCTTAGGATTCAGTACCGATAGGTACACCTTT. Translation: CASSLGFSTDRYTF. Full variable domain (outside the CDR3, taken from reference TRBV7-2 and TRBJ2-3): GAGVSQSPSNKVTEKGKDVELRCDPISGHTALYWYRQSLGQGLEFLIYFQGNSAPDKSGLPSDRFSAERTGGSVSTLTIQRTQQEDSAVYLCASSLGFSTDRYTFGPGTRLTVL.